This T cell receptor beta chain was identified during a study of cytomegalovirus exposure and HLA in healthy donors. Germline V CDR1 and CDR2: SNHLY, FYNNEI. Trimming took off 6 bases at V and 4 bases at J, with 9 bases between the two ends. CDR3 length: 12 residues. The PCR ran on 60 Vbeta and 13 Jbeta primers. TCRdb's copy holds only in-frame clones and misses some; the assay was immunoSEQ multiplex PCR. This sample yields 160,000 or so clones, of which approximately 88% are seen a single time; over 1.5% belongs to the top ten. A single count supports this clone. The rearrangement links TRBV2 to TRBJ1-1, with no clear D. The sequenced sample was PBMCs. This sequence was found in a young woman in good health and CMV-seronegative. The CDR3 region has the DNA TGTGCCAGCAGGCAGTCTCCCACTGAAGCTTTCTTT. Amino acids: CASRQSPTEAFF. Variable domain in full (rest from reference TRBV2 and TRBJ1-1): EPEVTQTPSHQVTQMGQEVILRCVPISNHLYFYWYRQILGQKVEFLVSFYNNEISEKSEIFDDQFSVERPDGSNFTLKIRSTKLEDSAMYFCASRQSPTEAFFGQGTRLTVV.